This T cell receptor (beta chain) was obtained from a study of blood T cells in healthy people across ages. A J-beta primer mix and a sample-barcoded 5' primer were used in a second PCR of about 7 to 12 cycles. A template-switch adaptor containing 12 random nucleotides labeled each cDNA molecule. A minimum of 2.5 million CDR3-containing paired-end reads was obtained for each sample. In TCRdb, the 5' RACE reads were re-called with MiXCR into one record per CDR3 protein. The sample includes 760,000 or so distinct CDR3 sequences, just under 25% of them seen just once. A note on this clonotype: The antigen is undetermined.

Overall study results and limits: As naive T cell percentage varied, TCR beta diversity correlated strongly with it. In long-lived donors, naive CD4+ cell counts and diversity exceeded those of aged donors.

This CDR3 spans 11 amino acids. V was clipped by 9 bases and J by 4 bases, with 10 bases between them. Germline V gene data show CDR1 as SNHLY and CDR2 as FYNNEI. The same sample was also studied in work on T cells of mothers and their children.

V is TRBV2 and J is TRBJ2-7, with D possibly TRBD2 on 6 matching bases. The sequencing sample was made of blood. The clonotype originates from a boy aged 5-17 years in good health. In nucleotides, the CDR3 is TGTGCCAGTAGTCGGGAGTACGAGCAGTACTTC. This codes for CASSREYEQYF.